The 32 T cell receptor delta chains below all came from one sample that was sequenced in a study of delta chain sequences of gamma delta T cells. TCRdb applied CATT to the 5' RACE reads for clone calling. The data hold about 2,600 delta-chain clones, with 5.9% observed a single time. The sample taken for sequencing was either unsorted cells or a sorted T cell fraction (not recorded which). Every receptor here comes from a human donor in good health.

This clone has more than one count but fewer than ten. The V gene remains uncalled, whereas the J gene is TRDJ1; TRDD3, the table's D call, lacks a check against the DNA. CDR3 length: 17 residues. CDR3 coding DNA: TGCTCCGTTAACCTCTGGGGCCCCCGGCCGTACACCGATAAACTCATCTTT. Translating gives CSVNLWGPRPYTDKLIF.

This clone is termed medium-sized. The chain has TRDV2 and TRDJ1; 9 nucleotides match TRDD2. CDR3 size: 19 residues. The germline gives CDR1 GEAIGNYY, CDR2 EKD. The J segment lost 0 bases and the V segment lost 5 bases, leaving 18 bases of the junction unmatched. The CDR3 spells CACANLPTNGGPDTDKLIF. CDR3 DNA: TGTGCCTGTGCCAACCTTCCTACGAATGGGGGACCCGACACCGATAAACTCATCTTT.

The chain has TRAV38-2/DV8 and TRDJ1; 11 bases align to TRDD3. The trim removed 0 bases at V and 1 base at J, leaving 20 bases unmatched. This CDR3 comprises 22 residues. The germline V gene encodes CDR1 TSESDYY and CDR2 QEAYKQQN. The CDR3 loop reads CAYRSAETTSHWGIGSTDKLIF. CDR3 DNA: TGTGCTTATAGGAGCGCCGAAACTACGTCGCACTGGGGGATAGGAAGCACCGATAAACTCATCTTT.

J is TRDJ3 and V is TRDV2; 10 bases map to TRDD3. The CDR3 runs 23 residues. From germline, CDR1 is GEAIGNYY and CDR2 EKD. V lost 8 bases and J lost 0; bases outside the gene matches: 24. This CDR3 is CALVSPLGGGDTQSSWDTRQMFF. The CDR3 nucleotides read TGTGCCTTGGTTTCACCTCTTGGGGGGGGGGATACGCAAAGCTCCTGGGACACCCGACAGATGTTTTTC.

CDR3 in DNA: TGTGCCTGTGACACGTGGGGCGATAAACTCATCTTT. It encodes CACDTWGDKLIF. The gene calls are TRDV2 and TRDJ1, with a weak D call TRDD3 (5 bases). Germline loops: CDR1 GEAIGNYY, CDR2 EKD. V lost 1 base and J lost 4, with 6 bases in between. There are 12 residues in the CDR3.

The CDR3 is CALGESPTRGGTYTDKLIF. In DNA, the CDR3 is TGTGCTCTTGGGGAAAGCCCTACGCGAGGGGGGACTTACACCGATAAACTCATCTTT. This chain uses TRDV1 with TRDJ1, with D possibly being TRDD3 (6 bases). CDR1 and CDR2 (germline): TSWWSYY, QGS. V lost 2 bases to trimming and J lost 0 bases, with 22 bases between them. CDR3 length equals 19 residues.

This clone is medium-sized (0.01 to 0.1%). The genes are TRDV2 and TRDJ1; TRDD3 matches 8 bases. Germline CDR1 and CDR2: GEAIGNYY and EKD. The CDR3 covers 15 residues. V gave up 3 bases and J gave up 1 base; unmatched junction bases: 6. In nucleotides, the CDR3 is TGTGCCTGTGACTCCCTGGGGGACCTCACCGATAAACTCATCTTT. It codes for CACDSLGDLTDKLIF.

This chain uses TRDV2 with TRDJ3, with TRDD3 identical over 13 bases. The germline V gene has CDR1 GEAIGNYY and CDR2 EKD. The CDR3 totals 18 residues. V lost 4 bases, J lost 1 base, and 3 bases stayed unmatched. The CDR3 DNA reads as TGTGCCTGTGATAGACTGGGGGATACGTCCTGGGACACCCGACAGATGTTTTTC. Translating it yields CACDRLGDTSWDTRQMFF.

This clone is medium-sized (0.01 to 0.1%). The V call is TRDV2, the J call TRDJ3; tentative D call: TRDD3 (6 bases). V was clipped by 3 bases and J by 2 bases, with 13 bases between them. Germline V gene sequence: CDR1 GEAIGNYY, CDR2 EKD. This CDR3 comprises 17 residues. The CDR3 loop is CACDPILGPWDTRQMFF. The CDR3 region has the DNA TGTGCCTGTGACCCGATACTGGGTCCCTGGGACACCCGACAGATGTTTTTC.

This clone appeared a few times. This chain joins TRDV1 and TRDJ1; D is unclear. Deletions cut 0 bases from V and 3 bases from J, with 17 bases between. The CDR3 runs 17 residues. From germline, CDR1 is TSWWSYY and CDR2 QGS. The CDR3 region is CALGELMLNRLSDKLIF. Here the CDR3 DNA reads TGTGCTCTTGGGGAACTAATGCTAAACCGGTTGTCCGATAAACTCATCTTT.

Judged by abundance, this clone is medium-sized. This rearrangement joins TRDV2 to TRDJ1, with D perhaps TRDD3 (5 bases). Germline V CDR1 and CDR2: GEAIGNYY, EKD. V shed 3 bases and J shed 0 bases, with 25 bases lying between them. The CDR3 loop spans 19 amino acids. The CDR3 DNA follows: TGTGCCTGTGACCCCATACTGGACACTAGAACAAAGTACACCGATAAACTCATCTTT. Amino acids: CACDPILDTRTKYTDKLIF.

In this sample, this clone turned up many times. Written as DNA, the CDR3 is TGTGCCTGTGACAAACTGGGGGATACGCTCGAGTACACCGATAAACTCATCTTT. Amino acids: CACDKLGDTLEYTDKLIF. The chain combines TRDV2 with TRDJ1; 13 positions agree with TRDD3. This CDR3 region has 18 residues. Trimming took 2 bases from V and 0 from J; bases not matched to a gene: 8. The germline V gene has CDR1 GEAIGNYY and CDR2 EKD.

This clone is medium-sized by share. The rearrangement joins TRDV2 to TRDJ1; 9 bases map to TRDD3. Germline CDR1 and CDR2: GEAIGNYY and EKD. The CDR3 has 15 residues. After removal of 3 bases from V and 4 bases from J, the junction contained 8 bases not matched to a gene. The CDR3 here is CACDPWGITGDKLIF. Written as DNA, the CDR3 is TGTGCCTGTGACCCCTGGGGGATTACGGGCGATAAACTCATCTTT.

This clone ranks as large (0.1 to 1%). The sample holds other DNA sequences that translate to the same CDR3. The rearrangement links TRDV2 to TRDJ1; 13 positions agree with TRDD3. Germline assignment: CDR1 GEAIGNYY and CDR2 EKD. CDR3 size: 17 residues. After removal of 4 bases from V and 4 bases from J, the junction contained 11 bases not matched to a gene. CDR3 DNA sequence: TGTGCCTGTGATCTACTGGGGGATACGTCCGCGGGCGATAAACTCATCTTT. It encodes CACDLLGDTSAGDKLIF.

The table lists this clone with many counts. The chain couples TRDV2 to TRDJ1; no clear D gene. Germline CDR1 and CDR2: GEAIGNYY and EKD. V shed 0 bases and J shed 1 base, with 11 bases lying between them. This CDR3 is built from 15 residues. Written as DNA, the CDR3 is TGTGCCTGTGACACCGTACTGAAAACCACCGATAAACTCATCTTT. It codes for CACDTVLKTTDKLIF.

By its share, this clone is medium-sized (0.01 to 0.1%). The sample contains more than one DNA sequence encoding this CDR3. The chain uses TRDV2 and TRDJ3, with D perhaps TRDD3 (6 bases). Trimming cost V 3 bases and J 16 bases, with 24 bases left between them. CDR1 and CDR2 from the germline V gene are GEAIGNYY and EKD. CDR3 length: 16 residues. CDR3 sequence: CACDAIDRGSPGQMFF. The CDR3 DNA follows: TGTGCCTGTGACGCGATTGATCGGGGATCCCCCGGGCAGATGTTTTTC.

About this clone: A single base is all that separates this from a far larger clone, so a read error is likely. The sample contains more than one DNA sequence encoding this CDR3. V usage is TRDV1 and J usage is TRDJ1, with 9 bases fitting TRDD3. CDR3 size: 23 residues. The junction had 28 bases not matched to a gene; V was cut back by 0 bases and J by 5 bases. CDR1 and CDR2 (germline): TSWWSYY, QGS. Here the CDR3 reads CALGELPNTLTGGYPGESDKLIF. CDR3 in DNA: TGTGCTCTTGGGGAACTTCCCAACACCCTTACAGGGGGATACCCGGGGGAGTCTGATAAACTCATCTTT.

This clone was seen only a few times. Given a much more abundant clone one base away, this may be a read error. This rearrangement joins TRDV1 to TRDJ1; 9 nucleotides align to TRDD3. This CDR3 spans 23 amino acids. The V gene's germline CDR1 is TSWWSYY and CDR2 QGS. In nucleotides, the CDR3 is TGTGCTCTGACTGCCCCCTATTTCCTTCAGAGCGGGGGATACCGTTTTCTGACCGATAAACCCATCTTT. Its protein product is CALTAPYFLQSGGYRFLTDKPIF.

This clone was counted only a few times. A read error may produce the germline difference seen at one junction end. Other DNA sequences within the sample encode an identical CDR3. The chain links TRDV2 to TRDJ1, with TRDD3 matching over 8 bases. CDR3 length equals 16 residues. Germline V gives CDR1 GEAIGNYY, CDR2 EKD. CDR3 coding DNA: TGTGCCTGTGAGCCACTGGGGGCTACATACACCGACAAACTCATCTTT. Residues: CACEPLGATYTDKLIF.

This rearrangement joins TRDV1 to TRDJ1; D ambiguous. The V end was cut by 4 bases, the J end by 9 bases, with 15 bases between. The CDR3 has 13 residues. Germline-derived CDR1 and CDR2 are TSWWSYY and QGS. CDR3 amino acids: CALGAPRAHELIF. CDR3 DNA sequence: TGTGCTCTTGGGGCTCCACGTGCCCATGAACTCATCTTT.

This clone showed up many times. V and J are TRDV2 and TRDJ1; 12 positions agree with TRDD3. The CDR3 loop spans 19 amino acids. The trim removed 0 bases at V and 0 bases at J, leaving 10 bases unmatched. The V gene's germline CDR1 is GEAIGNYY and CDR2 EKD. The CDR3 here is CACDTVRLGDTPYTDKLIF. The CDR3 nucleotides are TGTGCCTGTGACACCGTAAGACTGGGGGATACCCCGTACACCGATAAACTCATCTTT.

With regard to this clone: At residue 8, the TCRdb amino acid sequence and the translated nucleotide sequence differ, so the protein here is the DNA translation. The chain links TRDV2 to TRDJ3; the match to TRDD3 covers 10 bases. J was trimmed by 0 bases and V by 1 base; bases with no gene match: 2. The CDR3 covers 18 residues. Germline V CDR1 and CDR2: GEAIGNYY, EKD. The CDR3 DNA is TGTGCCTGTGACACGCTGGGGGATAGCTCCTGGGACACCCGACAGATGTTTTTC. Residues: CACDTLGDSSWDTRQMFF.

In this sample, this clone turned up a few times. The CDR3 reads CAFPELPSGEVPDKLIF. The CDR3 DNA follows: TGTGCCTTTCCCGAACTACCGTCTGGGGAGGTTCCCGATAAACTCATCTTT. The chain combines TRDV3 with TRDJ1; tentatively, D is TRDD3 (6 bases). The CDR3 is 17 amino acids. The germline V gene encodes CDR1 TVYSNPD and CDR2 GDNSRS (reference sequence). The V end was cut by 2 bases, the J end by 3 bases, with 25 bases between.

This clone has more than one count but fewer than ten. The J gene was recorded as TRDJ1; no V gene was called. The CDR3 is made up of 17 amino acids. CDR3 in amino acids: CSGINAESSSIESWGIF. CDR3 DNA: TGCAGTGGTATCAACGCAGAGTCCAGTTCTATCGAATCTTGGGGCATCTTT.

By share of the sample, this clone is large. Other DNA sequences in this sample translate to the same CDR3. V gene TRDV2 combines with J gene TRDJ1; 9 bases are shared with TRDD3. This CDR3 is 18 amino acids long. Per germline, CDR1 GEAIGNYY and CDR2 EKD. V was clipped by 2 bases and J by 0 bases; unmatched bases: 12. The CDR3 DNA is TGTGCCTGTGACAGTATTAGGACTGGGGGACGTAACACCGATAAACTCATCTTT. Translated: CACDSIRTGGRNTDKLIF.

The V gene lacks a call, and TRDJ3 is the J gene; the listed D gene, TRDD3, was not tested against the DNA. This CDR3 is built from 31 residues. The CDR3 sequence: CSGINAESPSLKSWGVRDGGSGFRDTRQMFF. The CDR3 region has the DNA TGCAGTGGTATCAACGCAGAGTCGCCTAGTTTGAAATCTTGGGGCGTAAGGGATGGGGGATCCGGTTTCCGGGACACCCGACAGATGTTTTTC.

About this clone itself: A far larger clone is one base from this, pointing to a likely read error. At the DNA level, this CDR3 is encoded by other sequences in the same sample as well. This chain links TRDV2 with TRDJ3; D gene ambiguous. Germline V lookup: CDR1 GEAIGNYY, CDR2 EKD. The CDR3 contains 16 residues. This chain's CDR3 is CACDTVGVSDTRQMFF. In nucleotides, the CDR3 is TGTGCCTGTGACACCGTTGGAGTAAGCGACACCCGACAAATGTTTTTC.

The V gene remains uncalled, whereas the J gene is TRDJ1; TRDD3 is the table's D call and was not checked against the DNA. The CDR3 totals 15 residues. Written as DNA, the CDR3 is TGTGCTATAGTCTATTCTTGGGGGGAGGACGATAAACTCATCTTT. Residues: CAIVYSWGEDDKLIF.

This clone was detected a few times. This chain joins TRAV29/DV5 and TRDJ1; 11 nucleotides match TRDD3. This CDR3 contains 21 residues. Germline values: CDR1 NSMFDY, CDR2 ISSIKDK. V lost 0 bases and J lost 0; bases outside the gene matches: 19. The chain's CDR3 is CAASAGSWRAGGYRYTDKLIF. The CDR3, as DNA: TGTGCAGCAAGCGCGGGTTCTTGGCGTGCTGGGGGATACAGGTACACCGATAAACTCATCTTT. Drawing the rest from reference TRAV29/DV5 and TRDJ1, the complete variable domain is DQQVKQNSPSLSVQEGRISILNCDYTNSMFDYFLWYKKYPAEGPTFLISISSIKDKNEDGRFTVFLNKSAKHLSLHIVPSQPGDSAVYFCAASAGSWRAGGYRYTDKLIFGKGTRVTVEP.

By share, this clone ranks as medium-sized (0.01 to 0.1%). V and J are TRDV2 and TRDJ1; 8 bases are shared with TRDD3. Germline V gives CDR1 GEAIGNYY, CDR2 EKD. J gave up 5 bases and V 1 base, and 8 bases lay outside the gene matches. The CDR3 has 15 amino acids. The CDR3, as DNA: TGTGCCTGTGACACGCTGGGGGAGGTTGAGGATAAACTCATCTTT. Protein product: CACDTLGEVEDKLIF.

This clone was found a few times. TCRdb's entry gives the protein of a much larger clone, which mismatches this DNA's translation at residue 7, likely from a read error; the protein reported here is translated from the DNA. The rearrangement joins TRDV1 to TRDJ1; 13 bases align to TRDD3. Trimming cost V 5 bases and J 4 bases; bases outside gene matches: 28. Germline-derived CDR1 and CDR2 are TSWWSYY and QGS. CDR3 length: 23 residues. The CDR3 DNA reads TGTGCTCTTGGGACTACTTACTATTCATACTGGGGGATACGCTGGAGTGGGGGCGATAAACTCATCTTT. It encodes CALGTTYYSYWGIRWSGGDKLIF.

This clone was seen only a few times. The rearrangement joins TRDV1 to TRDJ4; 9 bases align to TRDD3. The CDR3 covers 22 residues. The germline V gene has CDR1 TSWWSYY and CDR2 QGS. The V segment lost 2 bases and the J segment 0 bases; nucleotides outside the gene matches: 25. The DNA of the CDR3 is TGTGCTCTTGGGGAATTAGCCCGCTTGGGGGACTACGAGGGGGATACCGCCAGACCCCTGATCTTT. Amino acids: CALGELARLGDYEGDTARPLIF.